What follows are 4 T cell receptor beta chains derived from one specimen sequenced in a study of CD8 T cells in ankylosing spondylitis. Study results and limitations: What seemed typical of ankylosing spondylitis blood was a TCR beta motif built from about 8 highly homologous variants.

TCRdb used MiXCR to reprocess the 5' RACE reads, holding one entry per CDR3 protein. Of 200,000 to 250,000 distinct CDR3 sequences listed, roughly 6.6% are singletons. These receptors' targets are unknown. The source material was blood, either unsorted or a sorted T cell fraction (not recorded which). The source of these receptors is a male donor with ankylosing spondylitis.

This clonotype showed up many times. This chain links TRBV29-1 with TRBJ1-2; TRBD1 is a possible D gene (5 bases). There are 15 residues in the CDR3. The V gene's germline CDR1 is SQVTM and CDR2 ANQGSEA. V was shortened by 0 bases and J by 3 bases, with 14 bases between the two germline ends. The chain's CDR3 is CSVEEPGEVYYGYTF. CDR3 DNA: TGCAGCGTTGAAGAACCGGGGGAGGTTTACTATGGCTACACCTTC. Full variable domain (outside the CDR3, taken from reference TRBV29-1 and TRBJ1-2): SAVISQKPSRDICQRGTSLTIQCQVDSQVTMMFWYRQQPGQSLTLIATANQGSEATYESGFVIDKFPISRPNLTFSTLTVSNMSPEDSSIYLCSVEEPGEVYYGYTFGSGTRLTVV.

Worth noting for this clonotype: A much larger clone differs by one base, so this may be a read error. The CDR3 DNA is TGTGCCAGCAGCTTAGTCCTAGGCTCCTACAATGAGCAGTTCTTC. Translation: CASSLVLGSYNEQFF. The chain combines TRBV11-2 with TRBJ2-1; D call uncertain. V shed 1 base and J shed 0 bases, with 7 bases lying between them. The CDR3 sequence is 15 residues long. CDR1 and CDR2 (germline): SGHAT, FQNNGV.

This clonotype has a count of ten or more. V gene TRBV10-3 combines with J gene TRBJ2-7; perhaps TRBD2 as D (6 bases). The CDR3 sequence is 10 residues long. Trimming took off 9 bases at V and 7 bases at J, with 10 bases between the two ends. The germline V gene has CDR1 ENHRY and CDR2 SYGVKD. CDR3: CAMGGREQYF. For the CDR3, the DNA is TGTGCCATGGGGGGAAGGGAGCAGTACTTC.

This clonotype occurred many times. The chain couples TRBV4-3 to TRBJ2-1; a weak D match, TRBD2 (6 bases). This CDR3 region has 15 residues. The germline CDR1 and CDR2 sequences are LGHNA and YSLEER. V lost 4 bases to trimming and J lost 0 bases, with 10 bases between them. CDR3 loop: CASSRAGSSYNEQFF. The CDR3 region has the DNA TGCGCCAGCAGCCGAGCGGGCAGCTCCTACAATGAGCAGTTCTTC.